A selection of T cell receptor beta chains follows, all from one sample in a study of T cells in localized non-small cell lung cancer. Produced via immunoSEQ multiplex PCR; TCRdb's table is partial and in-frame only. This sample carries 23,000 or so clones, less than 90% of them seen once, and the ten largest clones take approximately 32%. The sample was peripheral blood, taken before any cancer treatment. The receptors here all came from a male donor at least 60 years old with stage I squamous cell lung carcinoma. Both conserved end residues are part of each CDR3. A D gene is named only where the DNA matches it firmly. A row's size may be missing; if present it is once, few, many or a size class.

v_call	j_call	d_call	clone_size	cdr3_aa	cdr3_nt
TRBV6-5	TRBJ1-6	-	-	CASSYSLTGFVSPLHF	TGTGCCAGCAGTTACTCCTTAACAGGGTTCGTCTCACCCCTCCACTTT
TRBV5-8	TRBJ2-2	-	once	CASSLWYPTGELFF	TGTGCCAGCAGCTTGTGGTATCCCACCGGGGAGCTGTTTTTT
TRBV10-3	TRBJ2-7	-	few	CAISESGGAPYF	TGTGCCATCAGTGAGTCGGGGGGAGCTCCGTACTTC
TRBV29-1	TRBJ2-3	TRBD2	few	CSVASGASTDTQYF	TGCAGCGTCGCTAGCGGGGCCAGCACAGATACGCAGTATTTT
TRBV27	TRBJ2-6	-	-	CASSLTGSGANVLTF	TGTGCCAGCAGTTTAACAGGCTCCGGGGCCAACGTCCTGACTTTC
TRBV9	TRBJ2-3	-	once	CASSLDSTDTQYF	TGTGCCAGCAGCCTGGACAGCACAGATACGCAGTATTTT
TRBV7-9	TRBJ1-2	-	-	CASSLEVPYGYTF	TGTGCCAGCAGCTTAGAAGTTCCCTATGGCTACACCTTC
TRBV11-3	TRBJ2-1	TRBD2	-	CASSLTSGRPGDGYDNEQFF	TGTGCCAGCAGCTTGACTAGCGGGAGGCCCGGGGATGGGTACGACAATGAGCAGTTCTTC
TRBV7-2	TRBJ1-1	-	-	CASSSRRKQGARF	TGTGCCAGCAGCTCTAGACGCAAACAGGGAGCACGATTT
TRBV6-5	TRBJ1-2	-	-	CASSSVGAQGYTF	TGTGCCAGCAGTTCCGTCGGGGCACAGGGCTACACCTTC
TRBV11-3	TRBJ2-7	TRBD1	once	CASSLGTGANEQYF	TGTGCCAGCAGCCTCGGGACAGGGGCGAACGAGCAGTACTTC
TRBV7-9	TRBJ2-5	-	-	CASSLFLGQETQYF	TGTGCCAGCAGCTTATTCTTAGGGCAAGAGACCCAGTACTTC
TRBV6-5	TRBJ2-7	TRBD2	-	CASSYSVSGRGEQYF	TGTGCCAGCAGTTACTCGGTTAGCGGGAGGGGCGAGCAGTACTTC
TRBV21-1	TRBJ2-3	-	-	CASSLIDRGSDTQYF	TGTGCCAGCAGCTTAATTGACAGGGGATCAGATACGCAGTATTTT
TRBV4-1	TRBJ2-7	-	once	CASSERHRDTSYEQYF	TGCGCCAGCAGCGAACGTCACAGGGACACATCCTACGAGCAGTACTTC
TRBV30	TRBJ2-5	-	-	CAWSYTPGGSETQYF	TGTGCCTGGAGTTACACCCCTGGGGGTTCAGAGACCCAGTACTTC
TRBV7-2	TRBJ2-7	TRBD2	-	CASSTRTGLAGTYEQYF	TGTGCCAGCAGCACCAGAACGGGACTAGCGGGGACCTACGAGCAGTACTTC
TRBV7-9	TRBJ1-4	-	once	CASSFYGDNEKLFF	TGTGCCAGCAGCTTTTACGGGGACAATGAAAAACTGTTTTTT
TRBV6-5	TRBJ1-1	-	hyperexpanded	CASSPLEGEGTEAFF	TGTGCCAGCAGTCCACTGGAGGGGGAAGGCACTGAAGCTTTCTTT
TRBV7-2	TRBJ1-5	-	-	CASSPFWGERQPQHF	TGTGCCAGCAGTCCGTTTTGGGGGGAAAGGCAGCCCCAGCATTTT
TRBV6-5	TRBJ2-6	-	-	CASSYRRFSGANVLTF	TGTGCCAGCAGTTACAGAAGGTTCTCTGGGGCCAACGTCCTGACTTTC
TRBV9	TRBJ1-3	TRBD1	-	CASSPHNQGVARGNTIYF	TGTGCCAGCAGCCCTCACAACCAGGGGGTCGCTCGTGGAAACACCATATATTTT
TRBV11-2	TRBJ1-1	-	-	CASDGVLGGSTEAFF	TGTGCCAGCGATGGAGTACTTGGGGGGTCCACTGAAGCTTTCTTT
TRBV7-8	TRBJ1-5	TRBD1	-	CASSSIDRGGNQPQHF	TGTGCCAGCAGCTCGATCGACAGGGGTGGCAATCAGCCCCAGCATTTT
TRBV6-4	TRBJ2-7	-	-	CAFAGASTSGSYEQYF	TGTGCCTTTGCCGGGGCATCTACTTCGGGATCCTACGAGCAGTACTTC
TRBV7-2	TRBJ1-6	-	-	CASSLLPEGSPLHF	TGTGCCAGCAGCTTATTACCCGAAGGTTCACCCCTCCACTTT
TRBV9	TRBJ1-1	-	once	CASSARTGGTEAFF	TGTGCCAGTTCCGCCCGGACGGGGGGCACTGAAGCTTTCTTT
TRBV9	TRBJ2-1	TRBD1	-	CASSQGGTGSYNEQFF	TGTGCCAGCAGTCAAGGGGGGACAGGGTCCTACAATGAGCAGTTCTTC
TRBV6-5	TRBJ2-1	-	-	CASSYGAHNEQFF	TGTGCCAGCAGTTATGGGGCCCACAATGAGCAGTTCTTC
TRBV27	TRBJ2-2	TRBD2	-	CASRGTSVNTGELFF	TGTGCCAGCAGAGGGACTAGCGTGAACACCGGGGAGCTGTTTTTT
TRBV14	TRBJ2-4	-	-	CASSQGAAGVNIQYF	TGTGCCAGCAGCCAAGGGGCGGCCGGGGTAAACATTCAGTACTTC
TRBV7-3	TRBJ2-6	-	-	CASSFWGKGPLDSGANVLTF	TGTGCCAGCAGCTTCTGGGGGAAGGGACCCCTGGATTCTGGGGCCAACGTCCTGACTTTC
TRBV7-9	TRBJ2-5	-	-	CASSRPGWKGQETQYF	TGTGCCAGCAGCCGGCCGGGGTGGAAAGGCCAAGAGACCCAGTACTTC
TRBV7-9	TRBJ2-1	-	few	CASRKDSSPYNEQFF	TGTGCCAGCCGGAAGGACAGTAGCCCCTACAATGAGCAGTTCTTC
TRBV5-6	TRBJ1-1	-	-	CASSLELNTEAFF	TGTGCCAGCAGCTTGGAATTGAACACTGAAGCTTTCTTT
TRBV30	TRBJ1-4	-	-	CAWKNEKLFF	TGTGCCTGGAAAAATGAAAAACTGTTTTTT
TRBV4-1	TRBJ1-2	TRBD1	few	CASSHLKEGQGVRTF	TGCGCCAGCAGCCACCTCAAGGAAGGACAGGGAGTAAGGACCTTC
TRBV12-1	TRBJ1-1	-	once	CASSFGPSDTGNTEAFF	TGTGCCAGCAGCTTTGGCCCAAGCGATACAGGGAACACTGAAGCTTTCTTT
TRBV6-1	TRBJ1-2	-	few	CASSEGGRGRGYGYTF	TGTGCCAGCAGTGAAGGGGGGCGAGGAAGGGGCTATGGCTACACCTTC
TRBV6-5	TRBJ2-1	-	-	CASSYATGVAYNEQFF	TGTGCCAGCAGTTACGCAACGGGGGTAGCCTACAATGAGCAGTTCTTC
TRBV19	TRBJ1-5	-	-	CASSEEGQQGYQPQHF	TGTGCCAGTAGTGAGGAGGGCCAACAGGGCTATCAGCCCCAGCATTTT
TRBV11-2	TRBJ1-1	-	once	CASSFFPGFANTEAFF	TGTGCCAGCAGCTTTTTTCCAGGGTTCGCGAACACTGAAGCTTTCTTT
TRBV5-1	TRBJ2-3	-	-	CASSNRGGRGTDTQYF	TGCGCCAGCAGCAACCGGGGCGGCAGAGGCACAGATACGCAGTATTTT
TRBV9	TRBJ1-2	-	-	CASSAYERDTTYGYTF	TGTGCCAGCAGCGCGTACGAACGGGACACCACTTATGGCTACACCTTC
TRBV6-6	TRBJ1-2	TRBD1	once	CASSTTGTGGYGYTF	TGTGCCAGCAGTACCACCGGGACAGGGGGCTATGGCTACACCTTC